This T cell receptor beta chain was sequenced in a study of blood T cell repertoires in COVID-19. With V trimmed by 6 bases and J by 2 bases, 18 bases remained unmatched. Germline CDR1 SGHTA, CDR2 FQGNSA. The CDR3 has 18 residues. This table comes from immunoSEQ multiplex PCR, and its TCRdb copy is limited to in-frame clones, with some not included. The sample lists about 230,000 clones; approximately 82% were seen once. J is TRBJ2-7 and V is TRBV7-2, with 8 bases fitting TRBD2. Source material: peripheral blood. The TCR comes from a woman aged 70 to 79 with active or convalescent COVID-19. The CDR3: CASRSSRKRREETYEQYF. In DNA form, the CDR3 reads TGTGCCAGCAGGTCTTCTCGAAAACGGCGGGAGGAAACCTACGAGCAGTACTTC.